This TCR beta chain originates from a study of T-cell memory formation after mild COVID-19. Overall study: Clustering of TCRs was largely donor specific.

Study outcomes and limitations: Contracting clones from day 15 to 85 showed balanced CD4/CD8; later expanders favored CD4+.

Researchers used 5'RACE with constant-segment primers to make TCR alpha and TCR beta cDNA libraries that carry sample barcodes and UMIs. A single record per CDR3 protein comes from TCRdb applying MiXCR to the 5' RACE reads. The table shows 350,000 to 500,000 distinct CDR3 sequences, with under 25% occurring only once. Notes on this clonotype: Its antigen is unidentified.

The germline V and J ends were trimmed by 5 bases and 8 bases, with 18 bases remaining between them. The length of the CDR3 is 14 residues. The germline V gene encodes CDR1 SEHNR and CDR2 FQNEAQ (reference sequence). The source is an adult woman who had mild COVID-19 (a few samples of this study predate the infection). Cell type and time point are not known. This chain uses TRBV7-9 with TRBJ1-1; possible D gene TRBD1, 5 bases. What was sequenced was PBMCs or a T cell subset sorted from them (not recorded which). The CDR3 DNA reads TGTGCCAGCAGCCGGGACGGTGCATTCGGGGAAGCTTTCTTT. This gives the protein CASSRDGAFGEAFF.